Judged by frequency, the clone carrying this T cell receptor beta chain is hyperexpanded. Its target is unknown. The read terminates 3 residues before the CDR3 end, so the remaining end is supplied by the germline J gene. Prevalent HPV16 infections were excluded; only incident single HPV16 infections included. This sample is drawn from a study of T cells in women clearing cervical HPV infection. About the research overall: Case blood was drawn when the lesion was first found; control blood after infection became undetectable. With HLA typing for only a few women, HLA confounding remains possible.

Germline lookup yields CDR1 SGHTA and CDR2 FQGTGA. The CDR3 runs to 17 residues. With 1 base removed from V and 2 bases from J, the gap between germline ends came to 14 bases. Notes on the study in general: CIN3+ cases had significantly higher TCR repertoire richness than controls, but evenness did not differ.

Data came from immunoSEQ multiplex PCR; TCRdb stores just in-frame clones and leaves some out. The sample table includes around 44,000 clones. The clonotype comes from a woman between 18 and 70 years old with a cervical HPV16 infection that either progressed to CIN3+ or cleared (not recorded which). Sequenced input: blood buffy coat. The V gene is TRBV7-3, the J gene TRBJ2-2; weak D call: TRBD2 (6 bases). The chain's CDR3 is CASSLSSPGTNTGELFF. The DNA read from the CDR3 is TGTGCCAGCAGCTTAAGCTCCCCCGGGACTAACACCGGGGAG. The full variable domain, completed using reference TRBV7-3 and TRBJ2-2, is GAGVSQTPSNKVTEKGKYVELRCDPISGHTALYWYRQSLGQGPEFLIYFQGTGAADDSGLPNDRFFAVRPEGSVSTLKIQRTERGDSAVYLCASSLSSPGTNTGELFFGEGSRLTVL.